This TCR beta chain came from a study of T cells in localized non-small cell lung cancer. Study-level results: For the top 100 tumor clones, a median around 61 also appeared in adjacent lung.

Sequencing was performed with immunoSEQ multiplex PCR; in TCRdb, only in-frame clones are kept and a portion is missing. The top ten hold over 1.5% of the sample, which has 100,000 to 150,000 clones, roughly 90% seen once. In germline, CDR1 is MNHEY, CDR2 SMNVEV (reference sequence). V shed 6 bases, J shed 6 bases, and the junction held 10 bases outside the gene matches. This CDR3 region has 14 residues. Of note for this clone: Its antigen remains unknown.

The V and J genes are TRBV27 and TRBJ1-2, with 7 nucleotides matching TRBD1. The TCR was taken from a female donor older than 55 with stage I lung adenocarcinoma. Material: peripheral blood, obtained before any cancer treatment. CDR3 region: CASRPTGSADGYTF. As DNA, the CDR3 is TGTGCCAGCAGACCGACAGGGTCGGCGGATGGCTACACCTTC.